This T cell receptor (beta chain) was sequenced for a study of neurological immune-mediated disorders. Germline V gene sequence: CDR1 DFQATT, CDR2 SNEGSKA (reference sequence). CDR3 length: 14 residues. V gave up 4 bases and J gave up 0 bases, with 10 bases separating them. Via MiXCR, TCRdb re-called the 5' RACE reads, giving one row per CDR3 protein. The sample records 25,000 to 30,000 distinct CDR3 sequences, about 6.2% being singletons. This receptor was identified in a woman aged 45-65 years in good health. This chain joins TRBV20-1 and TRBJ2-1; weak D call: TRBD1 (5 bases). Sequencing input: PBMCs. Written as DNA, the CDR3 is TGCAGTGCTACGACAGAAAGCTCCTACAATGAGCAGTTCTTC. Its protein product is CSATTESSYNEQFF.